This is a list of T cell receptor beta chains from one sample in a study of esophageal squamous cell carcinoma under preoperative chemotherapy. TCRdb fed the PCR reads into MiXCR, producing one record per CDR3 protein. This table holds around 34,000 distinct CDR3 sequences, roughly 52% found once. The specimen was collected from a patient given preoperative chemotherapy. The receptors originated from a human donor with esophageal squamous cell carcinoma. The donor label of this sample is uncertain. Both conserved end residues are trimmed from each CDR3. The size field is filled for only some rows; it gives once, few, many or a size class.

V gene,clone size,J gene,CDR3 protein
TRBV7-2,-,-,ASSLGVQGILPYEQY
TRBV6-5,many,TRBJ2-7,ASSYSGTHPYEQY
TRBV19,-,TRBJ1-6,ASSAGQGQRSPLH
TRBV7-2,many,TRBJ1-2,ASSPGRADGYT
TRBV12-3/TRBV12-4,many,TRBJ2-3,ASRREPRYTQY
TRBV7-2,-,TRBJ2-5,ASSLMASGGAKTQY
TRBV6-2/TRBV6-3,few,TRBJ2-1,ASSPIGQGRAYEQF
TRBV6-1,-,-,ASSGPTYNEQY
TRBV7-9,-,TRBJ2-4,ASSLYLAKDTQY
TRBV5-4,-,-,ASSREGLGEQY
TRBV15,few,TRBJ1-2,ATSRELGQLNYGYT
TRBV7-2,many,TRBJ2-2,ASSLLAGDTGELF
TRBV10-3,-,TRBJ2-3,ATSHWVRGPDTQY
TRBV7-2,-,TRBJ2-7,ASSLDGGGSYEQY
TRBV24-1,-,TRBJ2-2,ATSGQAASTDTLY
TRBV6-1,once,TRBJ2-4,GSTGGRAENTQY
TRBV11-1,-,TRBJ2-3,AGSPGRAEETQY
TRBV6-4,once,TRBJ2-1,ASSLNGIGENEQF
TRBV12-3/TRBV12-4,few,TRBJ2-4,ASSTTSGGSKNMQY
TRBV11-3,-,TRBJ1-1,ASSSSTGVGQAF
TRBV7-3,many,TRBJ2-3,ASSLKLGRGAGDTQY
TRBV12-3/TRBV12-4,-,TRBJ2-4,GSRGRRTTNTQY
TRBV7-3,-,TRBJ2-2,ASSLTGGADTGELF
TRBV7-8,-,TRBJ2-2,VSRGLQGANTGEQF